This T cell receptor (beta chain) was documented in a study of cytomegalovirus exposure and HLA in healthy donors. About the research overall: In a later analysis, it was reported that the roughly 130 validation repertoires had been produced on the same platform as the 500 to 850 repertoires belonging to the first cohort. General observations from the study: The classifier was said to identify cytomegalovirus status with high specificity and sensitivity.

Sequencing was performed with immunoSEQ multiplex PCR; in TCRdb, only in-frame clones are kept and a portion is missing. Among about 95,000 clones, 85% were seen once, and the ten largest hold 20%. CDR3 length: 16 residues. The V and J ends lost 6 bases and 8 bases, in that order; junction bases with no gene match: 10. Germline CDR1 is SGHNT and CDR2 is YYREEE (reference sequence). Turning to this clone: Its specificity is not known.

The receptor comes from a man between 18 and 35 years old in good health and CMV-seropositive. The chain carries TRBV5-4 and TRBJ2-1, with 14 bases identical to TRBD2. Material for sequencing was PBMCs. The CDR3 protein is CASTRGTSGSQHEQFF. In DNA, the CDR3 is TGTGCCAGCACCCGGGGGACTAGCGGGAGCCAACATGAGCAGTTCTTC.